This is a list of T cell receptor beta chains from one sample in a study of T-cell reconstitution after alpha-beta-depleted transplantation in children. One entry per CDR3 protein, called by TCRdb with MiXCR from the PCR reads. Of some 200,000 distinct CDR3 sequences listed, more than 6.5% are singletons. Sequencing used PBMCs from the stem cell graft donor, obtained from the stem cell graft. These receptors all stem from a human donor who donated a stem cell graft to a child with Wiskott-Aldrich syndrome. Both conserved end residues are part of each CDR3. The order of the fields is D gene, J gene, V gene, clone size, CDR3 length, CDR3 protein, CDR3 DNA. The D gene is left open where the match is weak. Clone size is shown for a subset of rows, as once, few, many or a class of expanded clone.

D gene: .; J gene: TRBJ2-7; V gene: TRBV7-9; clone size: many; CDR3 length: 15; CDR3 protein: CASSSNRDTVYEQYF; CDR3 DNA: TGTGCCAGCAGCTCAAACCGGGACACGGTCTACGAGCAGTACTTC
D gene: TRBD2; J gene: TRBJ2-1; V gene: TRBV20-1; clone size: many; CDR3 length: 15; CDR3 protein: CSAAGGPFSYNEQFF; CDR3 DNA: TGCAGTGCTGCGGGGGGACCTTTCTCCTACAATGAGCAGTTCTTC
D gene: .; J gene: TRBJ2-7; V gene: TRBV7-8; clone size: many; CDR3 length: 14; CDR3 protein: CASRFSSGPNEQYF; CDR3 DNA: TGTGCCAGCAGATTCAGTTCCGGCCCCAACGAGCAGTACTTC
D gene: TRBD2; J gene: TRBJ2-1; V gene: TRBV7-7; clone size: many; CDR3 length: 15; CDR3 protein: CASSLSGVSYNEQFF; CDR3 DNA: TGTGCCAGCAGCTTGAGCGGGGTATCCTACAATGAGCAGTTCTTC
D gene: .; J gene: TRBJ2-3; V gene: TRBV12-3/TRBV12-4; clone size: many; CDR3 length: 13; CDR3 protein: CASSLEIADTQYF; CDR3 DNA: TGTGCCAGCAGTTTGGAAATTGCAGATACGCAGTATTTT
D gene: .; J gene: TRBJ2-3; V gene: TRBV7-2; clone size: many; CDR3 length: 15; CDR3 protein: CASSPRGIGTDTQYF; CDR3 DNA: TGTGCCAGCAGCCCCCGGGGTATCGGCACAGATACGCAGTATTTT
D gene: .; J gene: TRBJ1-5; V gene: TRBV7-2; clone size: many; CDR3 length: 13; CDR3 protein: CASSLIDNQPQHF; CDR3 DNA: TGTGCCAGCAGCCTCATAGACAATCAGCCCCAGCATTTT
D gene: .; J gene: TRBJ1-4; V gene: TRBV2; clone size: few; CDR3 length: 16; CDR3 protein: CASSEAGDATNEKLFF; CDR3 DNA: TGTGCCAGCAGTGAAGCCGGGGATGCAACTAATGAAAAACTGTTTTTT
D gene: .; J gene: TRBJ2-2; V gene: TRBV18; clone size: .; CDR3 length: 12; CDR3 protein: CASSPQGGELFF; CDR3 DNA: TGTGCCAGCTCACCCCAGGGCGGGGAGCTGTTTTTT
D gene: TRBD2; J gene: TRBJ2-3; V gene: TRBV7-2; clone size: many; CDR3 length: 15; CDR3 protein: CASSLGLAGTDTQYF; CDR3 DNA: TGTGCCAGCAGCCTGGGACTAGCGGGCACAGATACGCAGTATTTT
D gene: .; J gene: TRBJ2-3; V gene: TRBV10-1; clone size: many; CDR3 length: 14; CDR3 protein: CASSEGPSTDTQYF; CDR3 DNA: TGCGCCAGCAGTGAGGGGCCTAGCACAGATACGCAGTATTTT
D gene: TRBD1; J gene: TRBJ1-5; V gene: TRBV7-8; clone size: many; CDR3 length: 17; CDR3 protein: CASSSDGTAFSNQPQHF; CDR3 DNA: TGTGCCAGCAGCTCCGATGGGACAGCCTTTAGCAATCAGCCCCAGCATTTT
D gene: .; J gene: TRBJ2-1; V gene: TRBV5-1; clone size: .; CDR3 length: 12; CDR3 protein: CASSSFFNEQFF; CDR3 DNA: TGCGCCAGCAGCTCCTTCTTCAATGAGCAGTTCTTC
D gene: .; J gene: TRBJ1-2; V gene: TRBV25-1; clone size: many; CDR3 length: 14; CDR3 protein: CASSSLWVFGGYTF; CDR3 DNA: TGTGCCAGCAGTAGCTTATGGGTATTCGGTGGCTACACCTTC
D gene: .; J gene: TRBJ2-5; V gene: TRBV7-2; clone size: many; CDR3 length: 14; CDR3 protein: CASSLGAVGETQYF; CDR3 DNA: TGTGCCAGCAGCTTGGGGGCAGTCGGAGAGACCCAGTACTTC
D gene: .; J gene: TRBJ2-5; V gene: TRBV5-1; clone size: many; CDR3 length: 14; CDR3 protein: CASSLGASRETQYF; CDR3 DNA: TGCGCCAGCAGCTTGGGCGCTAGTCGAGAGACCCAGTACTTC
D gene: .; J gene: TRBJ2-1; V gene: TRBV19; clone size: .; CDR3 length: 11; CDR3 protein: CASSLGAQQFF; CDR3 DNA: TGTGCCAGTAGCTTAGGGGCCCAGCAGTTCTTC
D gene: .; J gene: TRBJ2-5; V gene: TRBV3-1; clone size: .; CDR3 length: 15; CDR3 protein: CASSQGSRLQETQYF; CDR3 DNA: TGTGCCAGCAGCCAAGGATCTCGGCTACAAGAGACCCAGTACTTC
D gene: .; J gene: TRBJ1-2; V gene: TRBV20-1; clone size: many; CDR3 length: 15; CDR3 protein: CSAFYALTGSGGYTF; CDR3 DNA: TGCAGTGCTTTCTACGCTTTGACAGGCTCTGGTGGCTACACCTTC
D gene: .; J gene: TRBJ2-7; V gene: TRBV7-2; clone size: few; CDR3 length: 12; CDR3 protein: CASSPLEGEQYF; CDR3 DNA: TGTGCCAGCAGCCCTCTAGAGGGCGAGCAGTACTTC
D gene: TRBD1; J gene: TRBJ1-2; V gene: TRBV6-5; clone size: few; CDR3 length: 16; CDR3 protein: CASTIRVGQGLNGYTF; CDR3 DNA: TGTGCCAGCACCATTAGGGTGGGACAGGGCCTGAATGGCTACACCTTC
D gene: .; J gene: TRBJ1-1; V gene: TRBV12-3/TRBV12-4; clone size: many; CDR3 length: 14; CDR3 protein: CASSLAQPGTEAFF; CDR3 DNA: TGTGCCAGCAGTTTGGCACAGCCTGGCACTGAAGCTTTCTTT
D gene: TRBD1; J gene: TRBJ2-3; V gene: TRBV30; clone size: few; CDR3 length: 17; CDR3 protein: CAWGGVLTGAFADTQYF; CDR3 DNA: TGTGCCTGGGGAGGAGTCCTGACAGGGGCTTTCGCAGATACGCAGTATTTT
D gene: .; J gene: TRBJ2-2; V gene: TRBV16; clone size: many; CDR3 length: 16; CDR3 protein: CASSEESGLGTGELFF; CDR3 DNA: TGTGCCAGCAGCGAAGAGTCTGGTTTGGGCACCGGGGAGCTGTTTTTT
D gene: .; J gene: TRBJ1-2; V gene: TRBV6-2/TRBV6-3; clone size: many; CDR3 length: 12; CDR3 protein: CASSQGHYGYTF; CDR3 DNA: TGTGCCAGCAGTCAAGGACACTATGGCTACACCTTC
D gene: .; J gene: TRBJ2-2; V gene: TRBV10-1; clone size: many; CDR3 length: 18; CDR3 protein: CASSESATRRAVTGELFF; CDR3 DNA: TGCGCCAGCAGTGAGTCTGCGACCCGGAGGGCCGTCACCGGGGAGCTGTTTTTT
D gene: TRBD2; J gene: TRBJ2-3; V gene: TRBV15; clone size: .; CDR3 length: 18; CDR3 protein: CASSRAAGGPGSSDTQYF; CDR3 DNA: TGTGCCTCCAGCAGAGCGGCGGGAGGGCCCGGAAGTTCAGATACGCAGTATTTT
D gene: .; J gene: TRBJ1-1; V gene: TRBV19; clone size: few; CDR3 length: 14; CDR3 protein: CASSNGGSYTEAFF; CDR3 DNA: TGTGCCAGTAGTAATGGGGGCTCGTACACTGAAGCTTTCTTT
D gene: TRBD1; J gene: TRBJ2-3; V gene: TRBV5-5; clone size: many; CDR3 length: 16; CDR3 protein: CASSLMGQGTKDTQYF; CDR3 DNA: TGTGCCAGCAGCTTGATGGGACAGGGAACAAAAGATACGCAGTATTTT
D gene: TRBD2; J gene: TRBJ2-3; V gene: TRBV20-1; clone size: many; CDR3 length: 14; CDR3 protein: CSASNSGRGDTQYF; CDR3 DNA: TGCAGTGCTAGTAATAGCGGGAGGGGTGATACGCAGTATTTT
D gene: TRBD1; J gene: TRBJ1-2; V gene: TRBV20-1; clone size: .; CDR3 length: 14; CDR3 protein: CSARVEGADYGYTF; CDR3 DNA: TGCAGTGCTAGAGTTGAGGGGGCGGACTATGGCTACACCTTC
D gene: .; J gene: TRBJ1-2; V gene: TRBV20-1; clone size: few; CDR3 length: 10; CDR3 protein: CSVVNYGYTF; CDR3 DNA: TGCAGTGTAGTTAACTATGGCTACACCTTC
D gene: .; J gene: TRBJ2-7; V gene: TRBV30; clone size: few; CDR3 length: 13; CDR3 protein: CAWSVSPPYEQYF; CDR3 DNA: TGTGCCTGGAGTGTAAGCCCCCCTTACGAGCAGTACTTC
D gene: TRBD2; J gene: TRBJ2-1; V gene: TRBV5-1; clone size: many; CDR3 length: 15; CDR3 protein: CASSPTSGTHNEQFF; CDR3 DNA: TGCGCCAGCAGCCCAACTAGCGGGACCCACAATGAGCAGTTCTTC
D gene: TRBD1; J gene: TRBJ1-2; V gene: TRBV11-2; clone size: few; CDR3 length: 13; CDR3 protein: CASRPQGAQGYTF; CDR3 DNA: TGTGCCAGCAGGCCGCAGGGGGCGCAAGGCTACACCTTC
D gene: TRBD1; J gene: TRBJ2-7; V gene: TRBV30; clone size: few; CDR3 length: 14; CDR3 protein: CAWRRDRGPYEQYF; CDR3 DNA: TGTGCCTGGAGACGAGACAGGGGTCCCTACGAGCAGTACTTC
D gene: .; J gene: TRBJ2-1; V gene: TRBV5-1; clone size: many; CDR3 length: 15; CDR3 protein: CASASRDRTYNEQFF; CDR3 DNA: TGCGCCAGCGCCTCCAGAGACAGGACCTACAATGAGCAGTTCTTC
D gene: .; J gene: TRBJ2-7; V gene: TRBV6-1; clone size: many; CDR3 length: 15; CDR3 protein: CASSIPGSLRGEQYF; CDR3 DNA: TGTGCCAGCAGTATTCCCGGGAGTTTGAGGGGCGAGCAGTACTTC
D gene: .; J gene: TRBJ2-5; V gene: TRBV20-1; clone size: many; CDR3 length: 14; CDR3 protein: CSARVGPPGETQYF; CDR3 DNA: TGCAGTGCTAGAGTCGGACCGCCGGGCGAGACCCAGTACTTC
D gene: .; J gene: TRBJ1-6; V gene: TRBV12-3/TRBV12-4; clone size: many; CDR3 length: 15; CDR3 protein: CASSFGGAESSPLHF; CDR3 DNA: TGTGCCAGCAGTTTCGGGGGCGCGGAAAGCTCACCCCTCCACTTT
D gene: .; J gene: TRBJ1-2; V gene: TRBV18; clone size: few; CDR3 length: 14; CDR3 protein: CASSPEWGSNGYTF; CDR3 DNA: TGTGCCAGCTCACCAGAATGGGGCTCCAATGGCTACACCTTC
D gene: .; J gene: TRBJ2-1; V gene: TRBV6-1; clone size: few; CDR3 length: 16; CDR3 protein: CASSEGNPPLFNEQFF; CDR3 DNA: TGTGCCAGCAGTGAAGGTAATCCGCCTCTTTTCAATGAGCAGTTCTTC
D gene: TRBD2; J gene: TRBJ2-7; V gene: TRBV7-6; clone size: .; CDR3 length: 14; CDR3 protein: CASSFRGGLYEQYF; CDR3 DNA: TGTGCCAGCAGCTTCCGGGGGGGGCTCTACGAGCAGTACTTC
D gene: .; J gene: TRBJ1-6; V gene: TRBV19; clone size: .; CDR3 length: 15; CDR3 protein: CASSKTVPNGSPLHF; CDR3 DNA: TGTGCCAGTAGTAAGACAGTACCTAATGGTTCACCCCTCCACTTT
D gene: .; J gene: TRBJ1-1; V gene: TRBV20-1; clone size: many; CDR3 length: 13; CDR3 protein: CSASQDTNTEAFF; CDR3 DNA: TGCAGTGCTAGCCAGGACACGAACACTGAAGCTTTCTTT
D gene: TRBD1; J gene: TRBJ1-1; V gene: TRBV3-1; clone size: .; CDR3 length: 14; CDR3 protein: CASSRGQGLSEAFF; CDR3 DNA: TGTGCCAGCAGCCGGGGACAGGGGTTATCTGAAGCTTTCTTT
D gene: .; J gene: TRBJ1-4; V gene: TRBV29-1; clone size: many; CDR3 length: 13; CDR3 protein: CSVDMGIGEKLFF; CDR3 DNA: TGCAGCGTTGATATGGGAATAGGAGAAAAACTGTTTTTT
D gene: TRBD1; J gene: TRBJ2-1; V gene: TRBV19; clone size: many; CDR3 length: 15; CDR3 protein: CASAPGTANGDEQFF; CDR3 DNA: TGTGCCAGCGCGCCGGGGACAGCCAACGGGGATGAGCAGTTCTTC
D gene: .; J gene: TRBJ2-2; V gene: TRBV12-3/TRBV12-4; clone size: .; CDR3 length: 13; CDR3 protein: CASSFLVGGELFF; CDR3 DNA: TGTGCCAGCAGTTTCTTGGTTGGCGGGGAGCTGTTTTTT
D gene: .; J gene: TRBJ1-2; V gene: TRBV3-1; clone size: few; CDR3 length: 13; CDR3 protein: CASSQTGYNGYTF; CDR3 DNA: TGTGCCAGCAGCCAAACAGGTTACAATGGCTACACCTTC
D gene: .; J gene: TRBJ2-1; V gene: TRBV6-5; clone size: many; CDR3 length: 15; CDR3 protein: CASSYHTSGYNEQFF; CDR3 DNA: TGTGCCAGCAGTTACCACACGTCAGGGTACAATGAGCAGTTCTTC
D gene: .; J gene: TRBJ1-1; V gene: TRBV29-1; clone size: many; CDR3 length: 13; CDR3 protein: CSVEKGRDTEAFF; CDR3 DNA: TGCAGCGTTGAAAAGGGCAGGGACACTGAAGCTTTCTTT
D gene: .; J gene: TRBJ2-1; V gene: TRBV6-6; clone size: many; CDR3 length: 13; CDR3 protein: CASSYPPSSEQFF; CDR3 DNA: TGTGCCAGCAGTTACCCCCCGAGTAGTGAGCAGTTCTTC
D gene: .; J gene: TRBJ2-5; V gene: TRBV7-9; clone size: many; CDR3 length: 13; CDR3 protein: CASSLSGLETQYF; CDR3 DNA: TGTGCCAGCAGCTTATCAGGGCTTGAGACCCAGTACTTC
D gene: .; J gene: TRBJ2-1; V gene: TRBV5-1; clone size: many; CDR3 length: 14; CDR3 protein: CASSLGLAYNEQFF; CDR3 DNA: TGCGCCAGCAGCTTGGGGCTCGCCTACAATGAGCAGTTCTTC